Below, one T cell receptor (beta chain) is given with its context. Germline assignment: CDR1 MDHEN and CDR2 SYDVKM. There are 16 residues in the CDR3. J was trimmed by 7 bases and V by 4 bases; bases with no gene match: 9. This entry is derived from a study of PD-L1 blockade in urothelial cancer. Study context: The number of prior chemotherapy regimens per patient was 0 to 3.

Sequencing used immunoSEQ multiplex PCR; TCRdb keeps in-frame clones, though not all of them. Found here are approximately 20,000 clones, around 91% of them singletons; the top ten hold around 11%. Indicated time point: peripheral blood 6 weeks after treatment start. This receptor was identified in a woman between 55 and 75 years old with urothelial cancer. The source material was PBMCs, sampled around atezolizumab (anti-PD-L1) treatment. The rearrangement uses TRBV28 and TRBJ1-4, with 10 bases that match TRBD1. DNA of the CDR3: TGTGCCAGCAGTTATCAATCCGGGACAGGGGTTGAAAAACTGTTTTTT. It translates to CASSYQSGTGVEKLFF.